This T cell receptor (beta chain) was sequenced during a study of T cells in Graves' hyperthyroidism and ophthalmopathy. TCR beta CDR3 regions were amplified from RNA transcripts. In the first-round RT-PCR of the TCR CDR3, the HTBI primer set was used. TCRdb processed the multiplex PCR reads anew with MiXCR; each CDR3 protein has one entry. The sample contains 560,000 or so distinct CDR3 sequences, less than 20% of which appear only once. Comments on this clonotype: Its antigen is not known.

Study-wide findings and caveats: Also found in blood were most expanded thyroid clonotypes above 0.001.

A Clinical Activity Score of at least 3, a NOSPECS grade of at least 4 and a duration under 3 months were recorded in the ophthalmopathy patients. Reasons for excluding patients were uncontrolled infection, other autoimmune disease, pregnancy or lactation. The sequence was obtained from a man aged 40-50 years with Graves' ophthalmopathy. The sequenced sample was blood.

CDR3 DNA sequence: TGTGCCAGCAGTTTACGGGTGAATTATTCACCCCTCCACTTT. This translates into CASSLRVNYSPLHF. This rearrangement joins TRBV11-1 to TRBJ1-6; no clear D gene. Trimming cost V 6 bases and J 8 bases, with 14 bases left between them. Germline lookup yields CDR1 SGHAT and CDR2 FQDESV (reference sequence). The CDR3 spans 14 residues.